This T cell receptor beta chain originates from a study of blood T cell repertoires in COVID-19. Study as a whole: Donors in the United States, Italy and Spain gave samples during acute or convalescent COVID-19. T cells, B-cell-depleted T cells, or PBMCs supplied cDNA or gDNA.

In the source study's methods: Counts of nucleated cells, estimated from reference gene primer amplification, were obtained. Sequencing was performed with immunoSEQ multiplex PCR; in TCRdb, only in-frame clones are kept and a portion is missing. The DNA was the basis for D and trimming; V, J and clone size are from that table. The sample has 140,000 to 150,000 clones, around 87% seen once. Sequencing was done on a sample of peripheral blood. This clonotype was sampled from an elderly man with acute or convalescent COVID-19.

Written as DNA, the CDR3 is TGTGCCACCAGCACGGGACAGGGGGCTGAGACCCAGTACTTC. Translated: CATSTGQGAETQYF. This chain connects TRBV15 to TRBJ2-5; TRBD1 aligns across 12 bases. From germline, CDR1 is LNHNV and CDR2 YYDKDF (reference sequence). V trimming: 4 bases; J trimming: 5 bases; junction bases outside the gene matches: 2. The CDR3 loop spans 14 amino acids.